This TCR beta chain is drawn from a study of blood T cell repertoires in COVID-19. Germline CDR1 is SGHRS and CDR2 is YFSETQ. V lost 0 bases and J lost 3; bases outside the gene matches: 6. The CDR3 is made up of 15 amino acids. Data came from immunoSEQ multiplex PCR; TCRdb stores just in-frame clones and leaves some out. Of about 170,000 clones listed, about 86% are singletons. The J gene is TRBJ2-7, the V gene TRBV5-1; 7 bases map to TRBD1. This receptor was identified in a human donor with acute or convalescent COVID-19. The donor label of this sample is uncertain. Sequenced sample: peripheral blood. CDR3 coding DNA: TGCGCCAGCAGCTTGGTCAGGGGGTTTCGCTACGAGCAGTACTTC. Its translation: CASSLVRGFRYEQYF.